This T cell receptor beta chain was profiled in a study of OX40 agonist ivuxolimab in advanced cancers. Overall study context: At 82.7% male, the cohort had a mean age of about 55 years, ranging from about 23 to 79.

Clones were sequenced by immunoSEQ multiplex PCR, and TCRdb holds only the in-frame ones, with some missing. The table records roughly 60,000 clones, about four fifths of them present only once. The CDR3 runs 17 residues. The germline CDR1 and CDR2 sequences are SNHLY and FYNNEI. With V trimmed by 8 bases and J by 1 base, 12 bases remained unmatched. J is TRBJ2-3 and V is TRBV2; the match to TRBD1 covers 10 bases. The clonotype comes from an adult with an advanced solid tumor such as melanoma, head and neck, liver or kidney cancer. The specimen was CD4+ or CD8+ T cells sorted from blood, collected in a trial of the OX40 agonist ivuxolimab. CDR3 bases: TGTGCCAGCGCCGACAGGGGGCCTGGGGCCCGCACAGATACGCAGTATTTT. Residues: CASADRGPGARTDTQYF.